The 16 T cell receptor beta chains in this list originate from one sample, sequenced in a study of T-cell reconstitution after alpha-beta-depleted transplantation in children. Preparation of the TCRbeta library was carried out with unique molecular identifiers. MiXCR, run by TCRdb on the PCR reads, gives a single entry per CDR3 protein. The data contain roughly 610,000 distinct CDR3 sequences, over 9.5% of them seen just once; the ten biggest clones take up about 4%. The material was PBMCs from the stem cell graft donor, obtained from the stem cell graft. Receptors originate from a human donor who donated a stem cell graft to a child with acute myeloid leukemia.

This clonotype has a count of ten or more. This chain connects TRBV10-3 to TRBJ2-5, with a possible D match to TRBD1 (6 bases). This CDR3 is built from 13 residues. Germline V lookup: CDR1 ENHRY, CDR2 SYGVKD. V gave up 0 bases and J gave up 4 bases, with 6 bases separating them. The CDR3 reads CAISESTGETQYF. Written as DNA, the CDR3 is TGTGCCATCAGTGAGTCGACAGGAGAGACCCAGTACTTC.

The chain joins TRBV20-1 to TRBJ1-6; TRBD1 matches 12 bases. The germline gives CDR1 DFQATT, CDR2 SNEGSKA (reference sequence). CDR3 length equals 15 residues. The V gene end was trimmed by 6 bases and the J gene end by 8 bases; junction bases not matched to a gene: 8. CDR3 sequence (DNA): TGCAGTGCCCCGAGGGACAGGGGGCCGGATTCACCCCTCCACTTT. Amino acids: CSAPRDRGPDSPLHF.

The chain carries TRBV7-9 and TRBJ2-7; no firm D call. Germline CDR1 and CDR2: SEHNR and FQNEAQ (reference sequence). V lost 3 bases to trimming and J lost 6 bases, with 12 bases between them. The CDR3 extends over 13 amino acids. CDR3 in DNA: TGTGCCAGCAGCTTTCATCACACTTCCGAGCAGTACTTC. It encodes CASSFHHTSEQYF.

The chain carries TRBV5-1 and TRBJ2-1, with 9 positions matching TRBD2. The ends lost 4 bases at V and 8 bases at J; junction bases unmatched: 7. This CDR3 region has 14 residues. Per the germline V gene, CDR1 is SGHRS and CDR2 is YFSETQ. DNA of the CDR3: TGCGCCAGCAGCCGCGCGGGAGGGTCCGATGAGCAGTTCTTC. Encoded protein: CASSRAGGSDEQFF.

The chain combines TRBV5-1 with TRBJ2-2, with 15 bases lining up with TRBD2. CDR1 is SGHRS and CDR2 is YFSETQ in the germline V gene. The CDR3 is 20 amino acids. V lost 0 bases, J lost 0 bases, and 6 bases stayed unmatched. The CDR3 region is CASSLVPGLAGGANTGELFF. DNA for the CDR3: TGCGCCAGCAGCTTGGTTCCGGGACTAGCGGGAGGTGCGAACACCGGGGAGCTGTTTTTT.

The chain joins TRBV14 to TRBJ2-5, with 10 bases matching TRBD2. The CDR3 has 17 amino acids. V dropped 1 base and J dropped 4; count of bases not matched to a gene: 9. Per the germline V gene, CDR1 is SGHDN and CDR2 is FVKESK. The CDR3 nucleotides read TGTGCCAGCAGCCAAGCGCCTAGCGGGAGAGGCCCAGAGACCCAGTACTTC. Amino acid sequence: CASSQAPSGRGPETQYF.

This sequence joins TRBV3-1 and TRBJ2-7, with TRBD2 matching 7 bases. The CDR3 loop spans 15 amino acids. Germline trimming cut 5 bases from V and 1 base from J; bases unmatched to any gene: 8. CDR1 is LGHDT, CDR2 YNNKEL, per germline (reference sequence). The CDR3 coding sequence is TGTGCCAGCAGCTCCTCAGCGGGAAGGTCCTACGAGCAGTACTTC. Encoded protein: CASSSSAGRSYEQYF.

The table lists this clonotype with many counts. CDR3 loop: CATSDFGGVSNWNEQFF. The CDR3 nucleotides are TGTGCCACCAGTGATTTCGGCGGGGTAAGTAACTGGAATGAGCAGTTCTTC. The chain couples TRBV24-1 to TRBJ2-1; tentative D call: TRBD2 (6 bases). V was shortened by 1 base and J by 7 bases, with 19 bases between the two germline ends. Germline loops: CDR1 KGHDR, CDR2 SFDVKD. This CDR3 spans 17 amino acids.

The chain couples TRBV29-1 to TRBJ2-7; possibly TRBD2 for D (7 bases). The ends were cut back, 4 bases at V and 4 bases at J, with 14 bases in the middle. Germline V gene lookup returns CDR1 SQVTM and CDR2 ANQGSEA. The CDR3 sequence is 13 residues long. This chain's CDR3 is CSVVGRGIYEQYF. As DNA, the CDR3 is TGCAGCGTTGTGGGGAGGGGGATATACGAGCAGTACTTC.

V gene TRBV29-1 combines with J gene TRBJ1-2, with 9 positions matching TRBD1. V was clipped by 7 bases and J by 5 bases; unmatched bases: 14. Germline values: CDR1 SQVTM, CDR2 ANQGSEA. This CDR3 is 15 amino acids long. The CDR3 region has the DNA TGCAGCGACCATGGTGTGGGACAGGGAAAGTATGGCTACACCTTC. Translated: CSDHGVGQGKYGYTF.

In this sample, this clonotype turned up many times. This sequence joins TRBV12-3 or TRBV12-4 and TRBJ2-1; 7 bases are shared with TRBD2. The CDR3 covers 16 residues. V lost 4 bases to trimming and J lost 6 bases; unmatched junction nucleotides: 12. This CDR3 is CASSYVTPSGGNEQFF. CDR3 nucleotide sequence: TGTGCCAGCAGTTATGTGACCCCCTCGGGGGGCAATGAGCAGTTCTTC.

This clonotype was found many times. The rearrangement links TRBV20-1 to TRBJ1-1; TRBD1 might be the D (5 bases). The CDR3 runs 11 residues. V dropped 4 bases and J dropped 5 bases, with 8 bases sitting between them. CDR1 and CDR2 from the germline V gene are DFQATT and SNEGSKA (reference sequence). The chain's CDR3 is CSANGGTEAFF. The CDR3, as DNA: TGCAGTGCTAATGGGGGGACTGAAGCTTTCTTT.

This clonotype was counted many times. The gene calls are TRBV6-2 or TRBV6-3 and TRBJ2-1; 8 bases are a match to TRBD2. With V trimmed by 5 bases and J by 6 bases, 12 bases remained unmatched. The germline CDR1 and CDR2 sequences are MNHEY and SVGEGT. The CDR3 loop spans 16 amino acids. CDR3 sequence reads: CASSDGRGPRPNEQFF. As DNA, the CDR3 is TGTGCCAGCAGTGACGGGAGGGGTCCAAGACCCAATGAGCAGTTCTTC.

This clonotype was picked up many times. This chain connects TRBV14 to TRBJ2-1, with 7 bases matching TRBD2. The CDR3 is made up of 19 amino acids. Per germline, CDR1 SGHDN and CDR2 FVKESK. With 0 bases clipped from V and 0 bases from J, the junction kept 11 bases outside the gene matches. The CDR3 loop reads CASSQDLIPRTSSYNEQFF. For the CDR3, the DNA is TGTGCCAGCAGCCAAGATTTAATTCCTCGGACTAGCTCCTACAATGAGCAGTTCTTC.

This clonotype was seen repeatedly, ten times or more. This rearrangement joins TRBV27 to TRBJ2-3; D is unclear. CDR1 and CDR2 (germline): MNHEY, SMNVEV (reference sequence). This CDR3 has 13 residues. The V and J ends lost 6 bases and 8 bases respectively, with 15 bases between them. The CDR3 sequence is CASSLTGDGTQYF. CDR3 nucleotide sequence: TGTGCCAGCAGCTTGACTGGAGATGGTACGCAGTATTTT.

This clonotype came up a few times. The gene calls are TRBV12-3 or TRBV12-4 and TRBJ2-7; TRBD2 matches 7 bases. The J segment lost 0 bases and the V segment lost 5 bases, leaving 13 bases of the junction unmatched. CDR3 length equals 17 residues. CDR3 nucleotides: TGTGCCAGCAGTGCCCCGCCGGGGGGATCCTCCTCCTACGAGCAGTACTTC. Protein product: CASSAPPGGSSSYEQYF.